This TCR beta chain derives from a study of blood T cell repertoires in COVID-19. The CDR3 totals 13 residues. Trimming removed 4 bases at V and 7 bases at J, with 11 bases between. Authors' data handling: Using reference gene primer amplification, nucleated cell counts were estimated. Sequenced by immunoSEQ multiplex PCR; TCRdb stores in-frame clones only, minus some. V, J and clone size derive from that table, while D and trimming were established from the DNA sequence. The top ten hold more than 4.5% of the sample, which has 85,000 to 130,000 clones, about 89% seen once. The sequenced material came from peripheral blood. This TCR derives from a human donor in a cohort sampled during active COVID-19. This chain links TRBV12-3 or TRBV12-4 with TRBJ1-5, with D uncertain. Here the CDR3 reads CASSSRERQPQHF. The CDR3 DNA reads as TGTGCCAGCAGTTCCCGGGAAAGACAGCCCCAGCATTTT.